The source of this TCR beta chain is a study of blood T cell repertoires in COVID-19. Study as a whole: The study drew acute and convalescent COVID-19 samples from the United States, Italy and Spain. PBMCs, B-cell-depleted T cells, or T cells were the source of the cDNA or gDNA that made up the material.

Original handling: The assay estimated nucleated cells by amplifying reference gene primers. The protocol was immunoSEQ multiplex PCR, while the TCRdb copy is restricted to in-frame clones and leaves out a portion. The DNA gave D and trimming, while V, J and clone size come from that table. The sample gives under 200,000 clones, roughly nine tenths of which show up once; roughly 7% is in the top ten. The germline V gene encodes CDR1 SGHAT and CDR2 FQNNGV. This CDR3 has 17 residues. Trimming removed 3 bases from V and 2 bases from J; junction bases left unmatched: 6. The TCR comes from a woman between 45 and 65 years old who had recovered from COVID-19. Sequencing was done on a sample of PBMCs or T cells enriched from blood (not recorded which). The rearrangement joins TRBV11-2 to TRBJ2-1; 11 nucleotides align to TRBD2. CDR3 residues: CASSFSGRDTTYNEQFF. DNA for the CDR3: TGTGCCAGCAGCTTTAGCGGGAGGGATACCACCTACAATGAGCAGTTCTTC. Variable domain in full (rest from reference TRBV11-2 and TRBJ2-1): EAGVAQSPRYKIIEKRQSVAFWCNPISGHATLYWYQQILGQGPKLLIQFQNNGVVDDSQLPKDRFSAERLKGVDSTLKIQPAKLEDSAVYLCASSFSGRDTTYNEQFFGPGTRLTVL.